This is a list of T cell receptor beta chains from one sample in a study of cytomegalovirus exposure and HLA in healthy donors. Assay: immunoSEQ multiplex PCR; the TCRdb copy retains only in-frame clones and omits some. The sample holds roughly 180,000 clones; approximately 88% are singletons and the top ten take 1.2%. The specimen sequenced was PBMCs. The receptors here all came from a boy aged 2 to 10 in good health and CMV-seronegative. Both conserved end residues are part of each CDR3. D genes are given only for firm matches. Rows give clone size only sometimes, using once, few, many, or a class for an expanded clone.

V	D	size	J	CDR3	DNA
TRBV5-1	.	.	TRBJ2-7	CASSLVVGVEEQYF	TGCGCCAGCAGCTTGGTTGTAGGGGTGGAAGAGCAGTACTTC
TRBV4-3	TRBD1	.	TRBJ2-6	CASSRNSGTGAGANVLTF	TGCGCCAGCAGCCGCAATTCCGGGACAGGGGCTGGGGCCAACGTCCTGACTTTC
TRBV29-1	TRBD2	.	TRBJ2-1	CSATIAGGPDEQFF	TGCAGCGCAACTATAGCGGGGGGGCCCGATGAGCAGTTCTTC
TRBV10-2	TRBD1	.	TRBJ2-7	CATAGTGDYEQYF	TGCGCCACCGCCGGGACAGGGGACTACGAGCAGTACTTC
TRBV7-2	TRBD2	.	TRBJ2-3	CASSLVASGLQGTQYF	TGTGCCAGCAGCTTAGTGGCTAGCGGGTTGCAGGGTACGCAGTATTTT
TRBV6-1	TRBD2	.	TRBJ2-7	CASTWTSGASYEQYF	TGTGCCAGCACCTGGACTAGCGGGGCCTCCTACGAGCAGTACTTC
TRBV30	TRBD1	.	TRBJ1-1	CAWNHRGKNTEAFF	TGTGCCTGGAACCACAGGGGAAAGAACACTGAAGCTTTCTTT
TRBV9	.	few	TRBJ2-1	CASSAWTADNEQFF	TGTGCCAGCAGCGCCTGGACAGCTGACAATGAGCAGTTCTTC
TRBV7-9	TRBD1	few	TRBJ2-3	CASSHGGQDTDTQYF	TGTGCCAGCAGCCATGGGGGACAGGACACAGATACGCAGTATTTT
TRBV7-2	TRBD1	.	TRBJ1-3	CASSFLTGASSGNTIYF	TGTGCCAGCAGCTTTCTGACAGGGGCCAGCTCTGGAAACACCATATATTTT
TRBV11-3	.	.	TRBJ2-2	CASSPIGDSGELFF	TGTGCCAGCAGCCCCATCGGGGATTCCGGGGAGCTGTTTTTT
TRBV6-4	.	.	TRBJ2-1	CASSVGLYNEQFF	TGTGCCAGCAGTGTTGGACTCTACAATGAGCAGTTCTTC
TRBV9	TRBD1	.	TRBJ1-1	CASSAGDSNTEAFF	TGTGCCAGCAGCGCAGGGGACAGTAACACTGAAGCTTTCTTT
TRBV6-1	.	.	TRBJ1-2	CASSEGQSYYGYTF	TGTGCCAGCAGTGAAGGACAGTCGTACTATGGCTACACCTTC
TRBV19	.	.	TRBJ2-1	CASSIHNYHEQFF	TGTGCCAGTAGTATACATAACTACCATGAGCAGTTCTTC
TRBV18	.	.	TRBJ2-3	CASSEGGPQYF	TGTGCCAGCTCGGAAGGAGGACCACAGTATTTT
TRBV5-1	TRBD1	.	TRBJ1-6	CASSPTGTGSRVRYNSPLHF	TGCGCCAGCAGTCCGACCGGGACAGGTTCGAGAGTGCGGTATAATTCACCCCTCCACTTT
TRBV7-2	.	few	TRBJ2-5	CASSLTQETQYF	TGTGCCAGCAGCCTCACACAAGAGACCCAGTACTTC
TRBV7-2	TRBD2	.	TRBJ2-3	CASSRSGRAPADTQYF	TGTGCCAGCAGCCGTAGCGGGAGGGCCCCTGCAGATACGCAGTATTTT
TRBV5-1	TRBD1	few	TRBJ2-7	CASSPRTGDTYEQYF	TGCGCCAGCAGCCCTCGGACAGGGGATACCTACGAGCAGTACTTC
TRBV30	.	.	TRBJ1-4	CAWNRNEKLFF	TGTGCCTGGAACAGGAATGAAAAACTGTTTTTT
TRBV28	TRBD1	.	TRBJ1-1	CASRRTGGSEAFF	TGTGCCAGCAGAAGGACAGGGGGCTCTGAAGCTTTCTTT
TRBV18	.	.	TRBJ1-2	CASSLNFGQPTDYGYTF	TGTGCCAGCTCACTAAATTTTGGACAGCCGACTGACTATGGCTACACCTTC
TRBV11-1	.	once	TRBJ2-1	CASSPLPGLGTWNEQFF	TGTGCCAGCAGCCCCTTGCCAGGGCTTGGGACATGGAATGAGCAGTTCTTC
TRBV27	.	.	TRBJ1-1	CASSLQGRNTEAFF	TGTGCCAGCAGTTTACAGGGGAGGAACACTGAAGCTTTCTTT
TRBV7-9	TRBD2	.	TRBJ2-7	CASSLLAGGYEQYF	TGTGCCAGCAGCTTATTAGCGGGAGGCTACGAGCAGTACTTC
TRBV12-2	.	few	TRBJ2-1	CASRLDRGIPSYNEQFF	TGTGCAAGTCGCTTAGACAGGGGGATTCCCTCCTACAATGAGCAGTTCTTC